This entry is about one T cell receptor (beta chain). It has no known antigen specificity. No base-level quality is on record; no much larger clone is a single base apart. Systemically healthy Caucasian individuals from Russia, some 38 in total and aged roughly 6 to 100 years, were included as donors. Approximately 9 milliliters of peripheral blood were collected from each donor into EDTA-treated Vacutainer tubes. Ficoll-Paque density-gradient centrifugation was used to isolate PBMCs, with at least 6.5 million per sample. Total RNA, at least 6 micrograms per sample, was extracted from PBMCs with Trizol reagent. For every donor, flow cytometry on a PBMC aliquot measured the percentage of naive CD45RAhigh/CD27high T cells. This entry is derived from a study of blood T cells in healthy people across ages (dated by TCRdb to 2015 to 2017). Context from the whole study: In model experiments, template switching captured about one uniquely barcoded TCR beta cDNA molecule for every two T cells. Age-related changes in TCR beta repertoire diversity were measured in the study by deep sequencing normalized with unique cDNA molecular identifiers. Donors were grouped into four age groups: young (average roughly 15 years), middle-aged (39), aged (around 56) and long-lived (around 82). The study analyzed two additional independent replicas of 1 million unique cDNA reads from the same blood draw for two donors, one aged 18 to 30 and one aged 80 or older. To avoid experimental bias, donors of different ages were spread randomly across the sequencing lanes. General conclusions and limits of the study: As age increased, observed TCR beta diversity per million T cells dropped in a roughly linear way, and a significant reduction was already evident by age roughly 36. Estimates of total diversity based on one million sequenced T cells were considered lower bounds and underestimates. Donor CMV infection status was unknown, potentially confounding age-related changes in expanded clonotypes. The long-lived group showed more naive CD4+ T cells, fewer expanded clones and increased TCR diversity than the aged group, suggesting age selection. A strong correlation was found between observed TCR beta diversity and the percentage of naive T cells measured by flow cytometry. Bulk unsorted PBMC profiling prevented conclusive comparison of naive and antigen-experienced compartments.

The CDR3 starts with the cysteine, ends with the phenylalanine, and has 14 residues. Of the read, only the CDR3 DNA is kept; its 42 bases are in frame from base 1. Reading the germline V gene gives CDR1 MDHEN and CDR2 SYDVKM. Trimming costs V 8 bases and J 0 bases, and their ends lie 11 bases apart. Library creation used 5' RACE. The run used an Illumina HiSeq 2500. A second PCR of about 7 to 12 cycles was performed with a sample-barcoded 5' primer and a J-beta primer mix. Each TCR beta cDNA molecule received a unique molecular identifier from a template-switch 5' adaptor carrying 12 random nucleotides. At least 2.5 million CDR3-containing paired-end reads were obtained from each sample. The Mint cDNA synthesis kit, primed by a TRBC-specific oligonucleotide, was used to synthesize first-strand cDNA from all RNA. After uracil-DNA glycosylase treatment, a first 18-cycle PCR used universal primers M1SS and BC2_uni_R on all cDNA. In the original analysis: For normalization, 1 million high-quality reads were randomly selected from each sample, with every read carrying a distinct molecular identifier. Instead of being binned into consensus sequences, reads with shared molecular identifiers were discarded. CDR3 identification, clonotype clustering and error correction used MiTCR with a Q25 quality threshold and the strictest error-elimination algorithm. Lower-bound total TCR beta diversity was estimated with a nonparametric unseen species model using Euler transformation. TCRdb handled the public reads itself, with Q25 trimming in fastp and clone calling in MiXCR, and kept productive beta chains. One record per CDR3 amino acid sequence lists the most common genes and DNA. These V and J calls originate from TCRdb's pipeline instead of the authors' own analysis. Present in this sample are around 1,500,000 distinct CDR3 sequences, 40% to 50% of which were seen just once. Of the sample, 7% to 9.5% is held by the ten largest clones.

This sequence originates from a young woman in good health. This sequence uses TRBV28 and TRBJ1-3; the D gene is not confidently resolved. Sequenced input: blood. The CDR3 region has the sequence CASAPGGSGNTIYF. The bases are TGTGCCAGCGCCCCCGGAGGCTCTGGAAACACCATATATTTT.